The following is a T cell receptor (beta chain) sequence with its context. Its antigen remains unidentified. Base qualities are missing; no much larger clone stands one base away. This sample was taken from a study of T-cell reconstitution after alpha-beta-depleted transplantation in children (TCRdb year 2016). Notes on the research overall: The study quantitatively tracked T-cell immune reconstitution after TCRalphabeta/CD19-depleted allogeneic hematopoietic cell transplantation in children using TCR repertoire profiling.

Library preparation used PCR. The reads were generated on an Illumina HiSeq 2500. TCR libraries were prepared with molecular barcoding, using unique molecular identifiers to normalize TCRbeta repertoire quantification. The public reads were run again by TCRdb, first through fastp at Q25 and then through MiXCR, and only productive beta chains were kept. When rows share a CDR3 protein, they turn into one entry using the most common DNA and genes. Here the sample has 380,000 or so distinct CDR3 sequences; roughly 15% occur a single time. The ten largest clones take up about 4% of the sample. This receptor was obtained from a human donor who donated a stem cell graft to a child with Fanconi anemia. The sample in question was PBMCs, obtained from the stem cell graft.

The nucleotides read TGCGCCAGCAGCCAAGTGGGACGAGGTGAGCAGTTCTTC. Its translation is CASSQVGRGEQFF. The chain uses TRBV4-3 and TRBJ2-1, with the D call perhaps TRBD1 or TRBD2, each one matching 5 bases. The germline V gene provides CDR1 LGHNA and CDR2 YSLEER. From its cysteine to its phenylalanine, the CDR3 spans 13 amino acids. The only DNA kept is the CDR3, 39 bases in frame from the first base. Trimming removed 1 base from V and 9 bases from J, leaving 10 bases between the germline ends.